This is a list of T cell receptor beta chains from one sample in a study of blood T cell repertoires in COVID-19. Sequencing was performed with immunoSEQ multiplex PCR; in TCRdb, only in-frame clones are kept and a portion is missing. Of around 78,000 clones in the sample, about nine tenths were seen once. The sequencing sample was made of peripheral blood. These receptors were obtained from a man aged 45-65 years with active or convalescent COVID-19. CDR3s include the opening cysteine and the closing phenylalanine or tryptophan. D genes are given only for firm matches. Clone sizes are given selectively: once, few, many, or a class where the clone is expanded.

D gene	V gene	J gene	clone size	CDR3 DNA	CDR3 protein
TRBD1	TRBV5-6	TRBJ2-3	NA	TGTGCCAGCAGCCGCCCGGGACAGGGTCCAGATACGCAGTATTTT	CASSRPGQGPDTQYF
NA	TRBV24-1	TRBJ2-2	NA	TGTGCCACCCAAGCACTAGGACAGACTAACACCGGGGAGCTGTTTTTT	CATQALGQTNTGELFF
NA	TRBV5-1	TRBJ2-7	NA	TGCGCCAGCAGCTTGGGGTTGGGTGACAGAACCTACGAGCAGTACTTC	CASSLGLGDRTYEQYF
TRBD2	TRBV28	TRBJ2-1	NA	TGTGCCAGCAGTGCCGGACTAGCGGGAGGGTCGATTGAGCAGTTCTTC	CASSAGLAGGSIEQFF
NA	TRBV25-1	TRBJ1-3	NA	TGTGCCAGCAGTGACTGGAGCTCTGGAAACACCATATATTTT	CASSDWSSGNTIYF
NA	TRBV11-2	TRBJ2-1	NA	TGTGCCAGCAGCTTAGCCGGGAGCTACAATGAGCAGTTCTTC	CASSLAGSYNEQFF
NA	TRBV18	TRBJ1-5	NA	TGTGCCAGCTCACCCGGACAGATGGGTCAGCCCCAGCATTTT	CASSPGQMGQPQHF
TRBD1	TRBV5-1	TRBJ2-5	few	TGCGCCAGCAGCTTGGAATGGGACAGCGGGACCCAGTACTTC	CASSLEWDSGTQYF
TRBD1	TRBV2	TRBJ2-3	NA	TGTGCCAGAGACAGGGAAAGCACAGATACGCAGTATTTT	CARDRESTDTQYF
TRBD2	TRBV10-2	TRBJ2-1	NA	TGCGCCAGCAGTGACCCGGGACTAGCGGGCGGCTACAATGAGCAGTTCTTC	CASSDPGLAGGYNEQFF
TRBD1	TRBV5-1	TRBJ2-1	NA	TGCGCCAGCAGCTTGGGCGGGACAGGGGACTACAATGAGCAGTTCTTC	CASSLGGTGDYNEQFF
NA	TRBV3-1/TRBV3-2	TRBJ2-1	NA	TGTGCCAGCAGCCAAGATTCGGCTAGCACACGCACCAATGAGCAGTTCTTC	CASSQDSASTRTNEQFF
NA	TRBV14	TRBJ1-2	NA	TGTGCCAGCAGCCAAGAAGAGGCAGCTAACTATGGCTACACCTTC	CASSQEEAANYGYTF
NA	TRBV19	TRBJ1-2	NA	TGTGCCAGTAGTAACGCTGGGGCAGGGCCGCTAGATAACTATGGCTACACCTTC	CASSNAGAGPLDNYGYTF
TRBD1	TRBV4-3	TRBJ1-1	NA	TGCGCCAGCAGCCGAGACAGGGGAAGTACTGAAGCTTTCTTT	CASSRDRGSTEAFF
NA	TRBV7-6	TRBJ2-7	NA	TGTGCCAGCAGCCTAAGCTCCCACGGGGGTTACGAGCAGTACTTC	CASSLSSHGGYEQYF
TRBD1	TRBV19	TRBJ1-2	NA	TGTGCCAGCAAACCCCGGGACAGGGGAAATGGCTACACCTTC	CASKPRDRGNGYTF
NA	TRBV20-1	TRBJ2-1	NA	TGCAGTGCTAGAGTCCGCAATGAGCAGTTCTTC	CSARVRNEQFF
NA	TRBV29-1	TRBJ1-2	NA	TGCAGCGTTGGGACACAGATCGATTATGGCTACACCTTC	CSVGTQIDYGYTF
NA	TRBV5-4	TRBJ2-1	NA	TGTGCCAGCAGCTTGGATTTCGATGAGCAGTTCTTC	CASSLDFDEQFF
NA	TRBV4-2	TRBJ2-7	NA	TGTGCCAGCAGCCAAGAGTCAGCGGTTCGCGAGCAGTACTTC	CASSQESAVREQYF
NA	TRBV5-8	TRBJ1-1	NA	TGTGCCAGCAGCCCCTCCGGGTGGATGAACACTGAAGCTTTCTTT	CASSPSGWMNTEAFF
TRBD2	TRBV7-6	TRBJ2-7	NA	TGTGCCAGCAGCTCATCTAGCGGGGGGGCCTTCGAGCAGTACTTC	CASSSSSGGAFEQYF
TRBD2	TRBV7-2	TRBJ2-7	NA	TGTGCCAGCAGCGTTAGCGGGAGGCAGTACGAGCAGTACTTC	CASSVSGRQYEQYF
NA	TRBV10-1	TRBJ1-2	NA	TGCGCCAGCTCCAGGGGATCTAACTATGGCTACACCTTC	CASSRGSNYGYTF
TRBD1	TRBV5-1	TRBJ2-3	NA	TGCGCCAGCAGCTCCCGGGAAGGGGGCCACCCAGATACGCAGTATTTT	CASSSREGGHPDTQYF
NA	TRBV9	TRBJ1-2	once	TGTGCCAGCAGTACTAACTATGGCTACACCTTC	CASSTNYGYTF
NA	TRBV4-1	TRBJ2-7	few	TGCGCCAGCAGCCGCAAATGGGACTTGGAGCAGTACTTC	CASSRKWDLEQYF
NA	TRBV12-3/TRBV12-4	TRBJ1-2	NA	TGTGCCAGCAAACCAGGGTTCCGCTATGGCTACACCTTC	CASKPGFRYGYTF
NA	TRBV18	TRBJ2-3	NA	TGTGCCAGCTCACGTCGACAGGAACACACAGATACGCAGTATTTT	CASSRRQEHTDTQYF
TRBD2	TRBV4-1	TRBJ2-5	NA	TGCGCCAGCAGCCAGACTAGCGGGGGGGCCGTTGAGACCCAGTACTTC	CASSQTSGGAVETQYF
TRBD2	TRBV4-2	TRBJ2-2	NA	TGTGCCAGCAGCCAAGTCCGTACGAGCGGGGGGGCCGGGGAGCTGTTTTTT	CASSQVRTSGGAGELFF
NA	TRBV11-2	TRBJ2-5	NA	TGTGCCAGCAGCTTAGCCCGGACCGGGGCCCAGTACTTC	CASSLARTGAQYF
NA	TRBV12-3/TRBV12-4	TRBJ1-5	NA	TGTGCCAGCAGTTTGGAGACGAGGCCCCAGCATTTT	CASSLETRPQHF
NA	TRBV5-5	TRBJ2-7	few	TGTGCCAGCAGCTTGGTGGGCAGATCTTACGAGCAGTACTTC	CASSLVGRSYEQYF
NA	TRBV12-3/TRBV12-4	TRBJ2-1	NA	TGTGCCAGCAGTTTCTCGGGGGGCGATGAGCAGTTCTTC	CASSFSGGDEQFF
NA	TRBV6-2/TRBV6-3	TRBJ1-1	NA	TGTGCCAGCAGCCCTACAGGGTTGGGTGAATATATGAACACTGAAGCTTTCTTT	CASSPTGLGEYMNTEAFF
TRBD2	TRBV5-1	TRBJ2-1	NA	TGCGCCAGCAGCTTAACCCCCGTGCGGGAGATCTCCTACAATGAGCAGTTCTTC	CASSLTPVREISYNEQFF
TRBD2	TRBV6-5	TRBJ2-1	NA	TGTGCCAGCATCGGGAGGGCCGGCAATGAGCAGTTCTTC	CASIGRAGNEQFF
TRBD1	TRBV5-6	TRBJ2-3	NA	TGTGCCAGCAGCTACAGGGGGACGCAGTATTTT	CASSYRGTQYF
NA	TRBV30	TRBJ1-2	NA	TGTGCCTGGAGTGTTAACGGTTTTTACACCTTC	CAWSVNGFYTF
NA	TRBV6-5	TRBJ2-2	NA	TGTGCCAGCAGCCAGATAACCGGGGGGCTGTTTTTT	CASSQITGGLFF
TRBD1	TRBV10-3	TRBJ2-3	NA	TGTGCCGTCCGGGACAGGTTTATCAATACGCAGTATTTT	CAVRDRFINTQYF
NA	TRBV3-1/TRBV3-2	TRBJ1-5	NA	TGTGCCAGCAGCCAAGGCAGGGGTTATAGTCAGCCCCAGCATTTT	CASSQGRGYSQPQHF
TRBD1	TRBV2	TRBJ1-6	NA	TGTGCCAGCAAGACCGGGACAGGGGAAAATTCACCCCTCCACTTT	CASKTGTGENSPLHF
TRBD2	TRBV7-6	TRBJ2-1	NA	TGTGCCAGCAGCGGAACTAGCGGGAGGCCTGAGCAGTTCTTC	CASSGTSGRPEQFF
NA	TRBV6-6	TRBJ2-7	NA	TGTGCCAGCAGTCACAGGGTCCCTTACGAGCAGTACTTC	CASSHRVPYEQYF
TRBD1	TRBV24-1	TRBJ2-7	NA	TGTGCCACCAGTGATGCCGGGACAGCCGGCTACGAGCAGTACTTC	CATSDAGTAGYEQYF
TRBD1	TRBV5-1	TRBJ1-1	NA	TGCGCCAGCAGCTCCTGGACAGGGATGAACACTGAAGCTTTCTTT	CASSSWTGMNTEAFF
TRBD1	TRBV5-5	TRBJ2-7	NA	TGTGCCAGCAGCTGGGACAGGGGGGCGTACGAGCAGTACTTC	CASSWDRGAYEQYF
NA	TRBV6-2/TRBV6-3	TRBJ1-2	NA	TGTGCCAGCAGTTACTCGGGGCAGTTCAAAGGCTACACCTTC	CASSYSGQFKGYTF
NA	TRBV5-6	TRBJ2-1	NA	TGTGCCAGCAGCTTGTTTTTTAGCGTTGTAGGCAATGAGCAGTTCTTC	CASSLFFSVVGNEQFF
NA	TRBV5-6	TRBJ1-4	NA	TGTGCCAGCAGCCCCCGTTTTGTGGACAGTCCGCATTTT	CASSPRFVDSPHF
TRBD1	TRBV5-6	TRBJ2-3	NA	TGTGCCAGCAGCACCCTTAGGGGGCATACGCAGTATTTT	CASSTLRGHTQYF
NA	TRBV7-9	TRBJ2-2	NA	TGTGCCAGCAGCTTAGCGCTAGACACCGGGGAGCTGTTTTTT	CASSLALDTGELFF